The clone carrying this T cell receptor (beta chain) occurred a few times. No antigen is known for it. The source of the sample is a study of T cell repertoires in cytomegalovirus infection. Study summary: Both CMV infection and a matching HLA type were indicated by public TCR beta signatures. Notes on the study in general: CMV carriers having the relevant HLA were flagged by cumulative public TCR beta family frequency.

Germline V CDR1 and CDR2: SGHRS, YFSETQ. The CDR3 length is 16 residues. J lost 6 bases, V lost 4 bases, and 12 bases had no gene match. From the reads, TCRdb called clonotypes with MiXCR, one entry per CDR3 protein. Of roughly 300,000 distinct CDR3 sequences listed, 8% to 9.5% are singletons. The receptor was isolated from a human donor in good health (CMV status not recorded). Some clones in this sample may be carry-over from other donors' samples. The rearrangement joins TRBV5-1 to TRBJ2-1; TRBD1 matches at 8 bases. Sequencing was carried out using PBMCs. The CDR3, as DNA: TGCGCCAGCAGCATGACGACAGGGGCTGTAGGCAATGAGCAGTTCTTC. As protein: CASSMTTGAVGNEQFF. The full variable domain, in which reference TRBV5-1 and TRBJ2-1 provide the parts outside the CDR3, is KAGVTQTPRYLIKTRGQQVTLSCSPISGHRSVSWYQQTPGQGLQFLFEYFSETQRNKGNFPGRFSGRQFSNSRSEMNVSTLELGDSALYLCASSMTTGAVGNEQFFGPGTRLTVL.